These T cell receptor beta chains were read from a single sample in a study of CD8+ T cells in alopecia areata. Using immunoSEQ multiplex PCR, the repertoire was profiled, and TCRdb retains in-frame clones only, with some absent. The table shows over 100,000 clones, with about 50% occurring only once. The sample consisted of CD4+ T cells sorted from blood, taken at week 4, from a patient treated with tofacitinib. The receptors come from a human donor with alopecia areata. Each CDR3 is given without its conserved first and last residue.

V gene: TRBV5-1
CDR3 length: 11
J gene: TRBJ1-2
CDR3 protein: ASSSSGALGYT

V gene: TRBV19
CDR3 length: 12
J gene: TRBJ1-5
CDR3 protein: ASSATGRYQPQH

V gene: TRBV6-5
CDR3 length: 12
J gene: TRBJ2-1
CDR3 protein: ASSGQSLLNEQF

V gene: TRBV30
CDR3 length: 15
J gene: TRBJ2-6
CDR3 protein: AWTRGGGGSGANVLT

V gene: TRBV14
CDR3 length: 11
J gene: TRBJ1-1
CDR3 protein: ASSHALNTEAF

V gene: TRBV5-1
CDR3 length: 12
J gene: TRBJ2-7
CDR3 protein: ASSLGLAGFEQY

V gene: TRBV7-3
CDR3 length: 11
J gene: TRBJ2-5
CDR3 protein: ASSLIPQETQY

V gene: TRBV6-1
CDR3 length: 12
J gene: TRBJ2-3
CDR3 protein: AAGASGGSDTQY

V gene: TRBV7-2
CDR3 length: 15
J gene: TRBJ2-7
CDR3 protein: ASSLVVTSGRAYEQY

V gene: TRBV7-9
CDR3 length: 13
J gene: TRBJ2-5
CDR3 protein: ASSLSSGREETQY

V gene: TRBV7-2
CDR3 length: 13
J gene: TRBJ1-5
CDR3 protein: ASSLGGYSNQPQH

V gene: TRBV29-1
CDR3 length: 12
J gene: TRBJ1-3
CDR3 protein: SVPSGTAGNTIY

V gene: TRBV5-6
CDR3 length: 12
J gene: TRBJ1-2
CDR3 protein: ASSRDRSLNGYT

V gene: TRBV19
CDR3 length: 11
J gene: TRBJ2-7
CDR3 protein: ASSISAEYEQY

V gene: TRBV7-6
CDR3 length: 12
J gene: TRBJ1-1
CDR3 protein: ASSSDGENTEAF

V gene: TRBV7-9
CDR3 length: 14
J gene: TRBJ2-1
CDR3 protein: ASTWGLVAGSNEQF

V gene: TRBV6-6
CDR3 length: 8
J gene: TRBJ1-1
CDR3 protein: ASGPRRAF

V gene: TRBV29-1
CDR3 length: 11
J gene: TRBJ2-3
CDR3 protein: SVGPDYVDTQY

V gene: TRBV29-1
CDR3 length: 11
J gene: TRBJ2-3
CDR3 protein: SASDSGTDTQY

V gene: TRBV29-1
CDR3 length: 11
J gene: TRBJ1-1
CDR3 protein: SVEVQHNTEAF

V gene: TRBV29-1
CDR3 length: 10
J gene: TRBJ2-5
CDR3 protein: SVERQGETQY

V gene: TRBV6-1
CDR3 length: 9
J gene: TRBJ1-5
CDR3 protein: ASQSEQPQH

V gene: TRBV7-7
CDR3 length: 12
J gene: TRBJ2-5
CDR3 protein: ATRGIKYQETQY

V gene: TRBV30
CDR3 length: 11
J gene: TRBJ1-1
CDR3 protein: AWSRQENTEAF

V gene: TRBV19
CDR3 length: 13
J gene: TRBJ1-3
CDR3 protein: ASSPETASGNTIY

V gene: TRBV7-9
CDR3 length: 12
J gene: TRBJ2-7
CDR3 protein: ASSAWDGSYEQY

V gene: TRBV5-4
CDR3 length: 12
J gene: TRBJ2-1
CDR3 protein: ASSFGQRYNEQF

V gene: TRBV30
CDR3 length: 9
J gene: TRBJ1-2
CDR3 protein: AWSAHRGYT

V gene: TRBV30
CDR3 length: 14
J gene: TRBJ2-4
CDR3 protein: AWSVRGTTAKNIQY

V gene: TRBV15
CDR3 length: 11
J gene: TRBJ1-2
CDR3 protein: ATSSDVSYGYT

V gene: TRBV6-1
CDR3 length: 10
J gene: TRBJ1-1
CDR3 protein: ATRTADREAF

V gene: TRBV30
CDR3 length: 13
J gene: TRBJ1-5
CDR3 protein: AWSPQGTRNQPQH

V gene: TRBV20-1
CDR3 length: 9
J gene: TRBJ2-1
CDR3 protein: SAGAGNEQF

V gene: TRBV14
CDR3 length: 12
J gene: TRBJ2-1
CDR3 protein: ASSPVWGGDEQF

V gene: TRBV19
CDR3 length: 16
J gene: TRBJ1-1
CDR3 protein: ASSTSGQATKMNTEAF